The rows below give T cell receptor beta chains drawn from one sample of a study of response to subunit inactivated influenza vaccine. Each CDR3 protein is one row after TCRdb ran MiXCR on the RT-PCR reads. The sample contains hundreds of thousands of distinct CDR3 sequences, roughly 20% of which appear only once. The material sequenced was PBMCs from blood, taken around 5 days after vaccination. These receptors were obtained from a man aged 50 to 60 who received an inactivated influenza vaccine. The conserved cysteine and the conserved F or W are not part of the CDR3 here.

TRBV7-2,ASSLTGQGAREQY
TRBV4-1,ASSQDLGWETQY
TRBV4-3,ASSQESGAITGELF
TRBV4-3,ASSQDYFGVDYGYT
TRBV29-1,SAGRRGQGNGYT
TRBV4-3,ASSQYYRGQSYNEQF
TRBV6-5,ASTSGSETQY
TRBV5-1,ASSVRTSGEGNEQF
TRBV10-3,AIKRRLAGDLEQY
TRBV29-1,SVGLGPWDEQY
TRBV12-3/TRBV12-4,ASSSGLAGGLTDTQY
TRBV6-2/TRBV6-3,ASNPTGFSNEQF
TRBV9,ASSAQQGYYGYT
TRBV6-2/TRBV6-3,ASSLTSGKGFSYEQY
TRBV5-1,ASSLRVAGGNEQF
TRBV7-8,ASSLGGLFGTQY
TRBV4-3,ASSQDPTSGGTRETQY
TRBV6-5,ASSYSRTGNEKLF
TRBV4-1,ASSQDFEAGVFLRRTDTQY
TRBV12-3/TRBV12-4,ASSRGTSGEETQY
TRBV20-1,SANALANDQPQH
TRBV9,ASSVGGRYTDTQY
TRBV15,ATSSLILGGQF
TRBV29-1,SSRISGSHEQY
TRBV19,ASSIRDRANTEAF
TRBV6-8,ASSPLEHPGAGNQPQH
TRBV5-1,ASSVGQGRYNEQF
TRBV20-1,SAEPVGVRSYNEQF
TRBV7-9,ASSFAGTGLQETQY
TRBV6-2/TRBV6-3,ASSYSGLAGVGEQF
TRBV9,ASSVGWTGELF
TRBV5-4,ASSRMYRDRDYEQY
TRBV5-1,ASSLEAYSYEQY
TRBV24-1,ATSHSSGANVLT
TRBV4-3,ASSQVAGKDNTGELF
TRBV27,ASSLSLWQNYGYT
TRBV9,ASSLSGGSHTSNEQF
TRBV5-1,ASSLAGGAGEPQH
TRBV4-2,ASSQAGQTYQGYT
TRBV6-1,ASSEIGTGGVEQF
TRBV12-3/TRBV12-4,ASSGQTTGELF
TRBV5-5,ASSRSGTTYQETQY
TRBV15,ATSRDRGQAGGGYT
TRBV5-1,ASSLTGGALGANVLT
TRBV4-2,ASSQDRRVGSGEQF
TRBV7-3,ASSRGRVAGLEDTQY
TRBV20-1,CARVAPVTSGGSKTQY
TRBV5-4,ASSLAGSNYNEQF
TRBV7-9,ASSSLWTRGEKLF
TRBV7-2,ASSVQGYYGYT
TRBV20-1,SARDERMLLSYEQY
TRBV4-3,ASSQDGREQETQY
TRBV24-1,ATSAGGASYEQY
TRBV7-9,ASTRGNEQF
TRBV6-2/TRBV6-3,ASPENTEAF
TRBV7-2,ASSLNGGGGWYEQY
TRBV10-3,AISELAPNEQF
TRBV18,ASSPQMAQGSGELF
TRBV9,ASSVVRDNTEQF
TRBV6-2/TRBV6-3,ASQRQNTGELF